This T cell receptor beta chain was captured by sequencing in a study of cytomegalovirus exposure and HLA in healthy donors. Regarding the study as a whole: The classifier was said to identify cytomegalovirus status with high specificity and sensitivity. TCR beta sequences reportedly predicted most subjects' HLA-A and HLA-B alleles accurately. The study listed 150 to 200 cytomegalovirus-associated TCR beta chains.

The PCR ran on 60 Vbeta and 13 Jbeta primers. Sequencing used immunoSEQ multiplex PCR; TCRdb keeps in-frame clones, though not all of them. The sample contains about 160,000 clones, approximately 80% of which appear only once. For this clone: Its antigen is undetermined.

After removal of 2 bases from V and 2 bases from J, the junction contained 11 bases not matched to a gene. The CDR3 consists of 17 residues. In germline, CDR1 is SEHNR, CDR2 FQNEAQ (reference sequence). The receptor's source is a young woman in good health and CMV-seropositive. Sequencing was carried out using PBMCs. The rearrangement joins TRBV7-9 to TRBJ1-1, with 7 bases lining up with TRBD1. The CDR3 spells CASSLPRQGPGNTEAFF. In nucleotides, the CDR3 is TGTGCCAGCAGCTTACCCCGACAGGGACCCGGTAACACTGAAGCTTTCTTT.